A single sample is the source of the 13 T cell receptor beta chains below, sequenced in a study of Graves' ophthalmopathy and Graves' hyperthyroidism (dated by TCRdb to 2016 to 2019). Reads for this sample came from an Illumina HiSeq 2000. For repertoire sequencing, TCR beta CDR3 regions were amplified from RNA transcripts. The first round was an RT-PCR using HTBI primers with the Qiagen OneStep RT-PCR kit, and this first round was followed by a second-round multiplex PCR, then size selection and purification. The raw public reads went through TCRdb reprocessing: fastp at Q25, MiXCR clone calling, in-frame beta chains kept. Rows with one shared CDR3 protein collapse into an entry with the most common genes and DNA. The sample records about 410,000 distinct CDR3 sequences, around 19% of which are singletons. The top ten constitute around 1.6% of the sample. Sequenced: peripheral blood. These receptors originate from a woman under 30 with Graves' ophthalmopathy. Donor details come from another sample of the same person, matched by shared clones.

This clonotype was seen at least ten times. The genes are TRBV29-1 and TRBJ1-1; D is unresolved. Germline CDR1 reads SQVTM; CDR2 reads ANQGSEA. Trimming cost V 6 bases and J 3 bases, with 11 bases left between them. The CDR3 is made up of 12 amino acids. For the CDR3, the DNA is TGCAGCGTCCCCGACGGCGACACTGAAGCTTTCTTT. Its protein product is CSVPDGDTEAFF. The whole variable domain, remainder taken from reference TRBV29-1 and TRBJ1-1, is SAVISQKPSRDICQRGTSLTIQCQVDSQVTMMFWYRQQPGQSLTLIATANQGSEATYESGFVIDKFPISRPNLTFSTLTVSNMSPEDSSIYLCSVPDGDTEAFFGQGTRLTVV.

CDR3 residues: CASLTLAAGSYGYTF. CDR3 bases: TGTGCCAGCCTTACTCTGGCCGCGGGGAGTTATGGCTACACCTTC. The chain has TRBV28 and TRBJ1-2; D is undetermined. CDR3 size: 15 residues. CDR1 and CDR2 from the germline V gene are MDHEN and SYDVKM. V was pared by 8 bases and J by 5 bases, with 21 bases between.

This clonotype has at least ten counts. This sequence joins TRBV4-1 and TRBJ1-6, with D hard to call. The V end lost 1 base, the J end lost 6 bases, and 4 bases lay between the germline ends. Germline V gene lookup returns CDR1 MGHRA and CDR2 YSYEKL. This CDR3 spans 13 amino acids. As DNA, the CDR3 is TGCGCCAGCAGCCAAGGACTTAATTCACCCCTCCACTTT. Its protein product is CASSQGLNSPLHF.

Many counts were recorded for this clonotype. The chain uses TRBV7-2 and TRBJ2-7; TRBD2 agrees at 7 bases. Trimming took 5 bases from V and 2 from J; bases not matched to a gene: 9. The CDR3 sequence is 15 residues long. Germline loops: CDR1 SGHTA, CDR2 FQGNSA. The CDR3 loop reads CASSPGRGIAYEQYF. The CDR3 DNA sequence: TGTGCCAGCAGCCCTGGGCGGGGGATCGCCTACGAGCAGTACTTC.

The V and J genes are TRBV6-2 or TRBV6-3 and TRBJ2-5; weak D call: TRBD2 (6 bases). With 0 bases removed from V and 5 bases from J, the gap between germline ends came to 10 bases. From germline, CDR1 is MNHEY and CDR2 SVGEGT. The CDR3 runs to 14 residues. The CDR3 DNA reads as TGTGCCAGCAGTTACTCGACGGGGGAGGAGACCCAGTACTTC. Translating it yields CASSYSTGEETQYF.

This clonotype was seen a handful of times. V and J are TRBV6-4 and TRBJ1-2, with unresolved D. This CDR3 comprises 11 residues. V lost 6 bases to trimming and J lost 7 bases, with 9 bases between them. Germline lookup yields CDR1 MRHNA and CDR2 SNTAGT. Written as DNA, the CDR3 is TGTGCCAGCAGGAACAAAGGTGGCTACACCTTC. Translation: CASRNKGGYTF.

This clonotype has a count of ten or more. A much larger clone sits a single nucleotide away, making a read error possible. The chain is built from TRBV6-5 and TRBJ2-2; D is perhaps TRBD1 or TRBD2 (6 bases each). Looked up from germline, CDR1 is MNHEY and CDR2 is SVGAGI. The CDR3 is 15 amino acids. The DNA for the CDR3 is TGTGCCAGCAGTTACGGGACTGGGGGGCTCGGGGAGCTGTCTTTT. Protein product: CASSYGTGGLGELSF.

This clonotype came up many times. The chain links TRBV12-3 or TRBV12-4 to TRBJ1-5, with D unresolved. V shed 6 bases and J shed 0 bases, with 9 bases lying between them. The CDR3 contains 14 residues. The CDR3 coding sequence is TGTGCCAGCAGCCCCAGCTATAGCAATCAGCCCCAGCATTTT. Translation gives CASSPSYSNQPQHF.

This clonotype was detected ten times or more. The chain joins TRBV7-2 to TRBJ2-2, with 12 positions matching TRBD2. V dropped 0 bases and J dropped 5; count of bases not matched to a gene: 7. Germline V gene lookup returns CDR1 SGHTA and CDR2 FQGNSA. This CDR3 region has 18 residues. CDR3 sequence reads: CASSLARTSGILTGELFF. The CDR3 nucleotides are TGTGCCAGCAGCTTAGCGCGGACTAGCGGGATACTAACCGGGGAGCTGTTTTTT.

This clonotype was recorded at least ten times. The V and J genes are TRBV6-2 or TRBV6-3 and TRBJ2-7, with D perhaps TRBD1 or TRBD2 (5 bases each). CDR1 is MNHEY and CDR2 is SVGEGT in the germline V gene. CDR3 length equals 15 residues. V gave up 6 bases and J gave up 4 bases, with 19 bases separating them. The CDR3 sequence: CASRFLPERGYEQYF. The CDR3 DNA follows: TGTGCCAGCAGGTTCCTACCCGAGAGGGGTTACGAGCAGTACTTC.

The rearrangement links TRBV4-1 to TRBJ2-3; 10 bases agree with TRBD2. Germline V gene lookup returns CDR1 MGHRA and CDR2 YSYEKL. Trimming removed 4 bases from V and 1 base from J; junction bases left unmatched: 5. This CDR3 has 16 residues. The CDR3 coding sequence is TGCGCCAGCAGCCTGGGCGGGACTAGCGGCACAGATACGCAGTATTTT. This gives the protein CASSLGGTSGTDTQYF.

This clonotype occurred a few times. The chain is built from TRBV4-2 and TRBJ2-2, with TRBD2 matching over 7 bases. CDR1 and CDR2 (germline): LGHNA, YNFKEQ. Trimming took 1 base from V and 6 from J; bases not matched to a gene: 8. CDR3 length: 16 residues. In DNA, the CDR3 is TGTGCCAGCAGCCAAGGGGGCGGGGCGGGGGCCGGGGAGCTGTTTTTT. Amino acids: CASSQGGGAGAGELFF.

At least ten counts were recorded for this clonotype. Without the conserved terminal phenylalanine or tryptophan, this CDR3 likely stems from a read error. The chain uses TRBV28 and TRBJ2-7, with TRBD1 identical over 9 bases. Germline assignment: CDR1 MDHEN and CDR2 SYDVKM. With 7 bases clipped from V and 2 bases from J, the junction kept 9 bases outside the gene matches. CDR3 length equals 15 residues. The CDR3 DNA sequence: TGTGCCAGCAAGCCTCTGGGACAGGGAACCTACGAGCAGTACCTC. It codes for CASKPLGQGTYEQYL.